The 27 T cell receptor beta chains below were found in one sample sequenced in a study of cytomegalovirus exposure and HLA in healthy donors. PCR primers comprised 60 Vbeta and 13 Jbeta primers. The data were produced by immunoSEQ multiplex PCR, yet TCRdb's version contains in-frame clones alone and is incomplete. The table includes 160,000 or so clones, roughly four fifths detected once. The material sequenced was PBMCs. These receptors came from a middle-aged woman in good health and CMV-seronegative.

The chain has TRBV18 and TRBJ2-1; 8 bases map to TRBD2. The CDR3 totals 17 residues. V was clipped by 0 bases and J by 0 bases; unmatched bases: 4. Germline CDR1 KGHSH, CDR2 LQKENI. CDR3 loop: CASSPPFGTSSYNEQFF. DNA of the CDR3: TGTGCCAGCTCACCACCGTTCGGGACTAGCTCCTACAATGAGCAGTTCTTC. Variable domain in full (rest from reference TRBV18 and TRBJ2-1): NAGVMQNPRHLVRRRGQEARLRCSPMKGHSHVYWYRQLPEEGLKFMVYLQKENIIDESGMPKERFSAEFPKEGPSILRIQQVVRGDSAAYFCASSPPFGTSSYNEQFFGPGTRLTVL.

The rearrangement links TRBV12-5 to TRBJ1-1, with D maybe TRBD1 (6 bases). V shed 5 bases and J shed 0 bases, with 19 bases lying between them. The V gene's germline CDR1 is LGHNT and CDR2 FRNRAP. The CDR3 length is 17 residues. CDR3 region: CASGLYGTPGLNTEAFF. CDR3 sequence (DNA): TGTGCTAGTGGTCTGTACGGGACACCCGGCCTGAACACTGAAGCTTTCTTT.

This clone was observed a handful of times. The gene calls are TRBV7-2 and TRBJ1-2; D might be TRBD1 (5 bases). Germline loops: CDR1 SGHTA, CDR2 FQGNSA. This CDR3 has 14 residues. Trimming cost V 1 base and J 4 bases, with 10 bases left between them. For the CDR3, the DNA is TGTGCCAGCAGCTTAGTCAGGGATGCCTATGGCTACACCTTC. This sequence encodes CASSLVRDAYGYTF. Full variable domain (remainder filled in from reference TRBV7-2 and TRBJ1-2): GAGVSQSPSNKVTEKGKDVELRCDPISGHTALYWYRQSLGQGLEFLIYFQGNSAPDKSGLPSDRFSAERTGGSVSTLTIQRTQQEDSAVYLCASSLVRDAYGYTFGSGTRLTVV.

The gene calls are TRBV4-1 and TRBJ2-3; TRBD2 agrees at 14 bases. The CDR3 totals 18 residues. Losses at the gene ends were 1 base for V and 2 bases for J; bases not matched to a gene: 5. Per the germline V gene, CDR1 is MGHRA and CDR2 is YSYEKL. The CDR3 DNA reads TGCGCCAGCAGCCAAGCCGGGACTAGCGGGAGTTTCACAGATACGCAGTATTTT. Translated: CASSQAGTSGSFTDTQYF.

This clone was picked up a small number of times. V usage is TRBV5-6 and J usage is TRBJ2-3; 9 nucleotides agree with TRBD1. V was clipped by 0 bases and J by 3 bases; unmatched bases: 5. CDR1 and CDR2 from the germline V gene are SGHDT and YYEEEE. The CDR3 covers 16 residues. CDR3 coding DNA: TGTGCCAGCAGCTTGGCTGACAGGGGGGTTACAGATACGCAGTATTTT. Translation gives CASSLADRGVTDTQYF.

The chain uses TRBV2 and TRBJ1-1; D unresolved. V lost 4 bases and J 3 bases, leaving 6 bases between the germline ends. Per the germline V gene, CDR1 is SNHLY and CDR2 is FYNNEI. The CDR3 is 12 amino acids. For the CDR3, the DNA is TGTGCCAGCAGTGGTGAGTACACTGAAGCTTTCTTT. Its protein product is CASSGEYTEAFF.

The rearrangement links TRBV29-1 to TRBJ2-1; 9 bases align to TRBD2. CDR1 and CDR2 from the germline V gene are SQVTM and ANQGSEA. After removal of 7 bases from V and 8 bases from J, the junction contained 3 bases not matched to a gene. This CDR3 has 11 amino acids. The CDR3 here is CSGGLAHEQFF. CDR3 nucleotides: TGCAGCGGGGGACTAGCCCATGAGCAGTTCTTC.

The V gene is TRBV20-1, the J gene TRBJ2-3; 7 bases fit TRBD2. V lost 7 bases and J lost 4; bases outside the gene matches: 2. The CDR3 runs to 11 residues. Germline loops: CDR1 DFQATT, CDR2 SNEGSKA (reference sequence). The CDR3, as DNA: TGCAGTGGGGGGGGAGCAGATACGCAGTATTTT. Translated, it gives CSGGGADTQYF.

CDR3 loop: CAISESSLYGDSPLHF. In DNA, the CDR3 is TGTGCCATCAGTGAGTCGAGTCTGTACGGGGATTCACCCCTCCACTTT. This chain connects TRBV10-3 to TRBJ1-6; no clear D. From germline, CDR1 is ENHRY and CDR2 SYGVKD. Trimming took 0 bases from V and 8 from J, leaving 14 bases between them. CDR3 length equals 16 residues.

This chain uses TRBV19 with TRBJ2-1, with D possibly matching TRBD1 (5 bases). Looked up from germline, CDR1 is LNHDA and CDR2 is SQIVND (reference sequence). The CDR3 contains 16 residues. Trimming cost V 5 bases and J 8 bases, with 22 bases left between them. CDR3 in amino acids: CASSSRIRGYRDEQFF. The CDR3 DNA sequence: TGTGCCAGTAGTTCTCGGATTAGGGGTTATCGTGATGAGCAGTTCTTC.

Turning to this clone: Germline is not matched at one junction end, which may reflect a read error. The chain uses TRBV7-9 and TRBJ2-5; 10 nucleotides match TRBD2. Germline CDR1 and CDR2: SEHNR and FQNEAQ (reference sequence). This CDR3 has 15 residues. DNA for the CDR3: TGTTCCAGCAGCGTCTCCCTAGCGGGGGTAGAGACCCAGTACTTC. Its translation is CSSSVSLAGVETQYF. The variable domain in full, with the rest retrieved from reference TRBV7-9 and TRBJ2-5, is DTGVSQNPRHKITKRGQNVTFRCDPISEHNRLYWYRQTLGQGPEFLTYFQNEAQLEKSRLLSDRFSAERPKGSFSTLEIQRTEQGDSAMYLCSSSVSLAGVETQYFGPGTRLLVL.

Only a few counts were recorded for this clone. CDR3 coding DNA: TGTGCTACAAGGGGCAGCCGGGAGAATTCACCCCTCCACTTT. This codes for CATRGSRENSPLHF. The chain has TRBV5-4 and TRBJ1-6; TRBD1 might be the D (5 bases). CDR3 size: 14 residues. CDR1 SGHNT and CDR2 YYREEE come from the germline V gene (reference sequence).

This clone was detected only a few times. This chain joins TRBV19 and TRBJ1-5; 7 bases match TRBD1. Germline CDR1 is LNHDA and CDR2 is SQIVND (reference sequence). V lost 7 bases and J lost 5; bases outside the gene matches: 5. The CDR3 has 13 residues. The DNA for the CDR3 is TGTGCCAGTACCTCGACAGGGCATCAGCCCCAGCATTTT. It specifies CASTSTGHQPQHF.

V usage is TRBV4-1 and J usage is TRBJ2-5; D is possibly TRBD2 (5 bases). Germline values: CDR1 MGHRA, CDR2 YSYEKL. This CDR3 has 15 residues. V was trimmed by 0 bases and J by 4 bases, leaving 12 bases between them. The chain's CDR3 is CASSQDGLARETQYF. CDR3 nucleotides: TGCGCCAGCAGCCAAGATGGGCTAGCTCGAGAGACCCAGTACTTC.

V usage is TRBV25-1 and J usage is TRBJ1-3, with a possible D match to TRBD1 (5 bases). The ends were cut back, 1 base at V and 5 bases at J, with 9 bases in the middle. The CDR3 is made up of 14 amino acids. The germline CDR1 and CDR2 sequences are MGHDK and SYGVNS. The CDR3 region has the DNA TGTGCCAGCAGTGAATCCGGACAAAGAAACACCATATATTTT. This codes for CASSESGQRNTIYF.

The chain links TRBV9 to TRBJ2-3; TRBD2 aligns across 10 bases. The CDR3 extends over 16 amino acids. The V gene end was trimmed by 0 bases and the J gene end by 1 base; junction bases not matched to a gene: 2. Per germline, CDR1 SGDLS and CDR2 YYNGEE. The CDR3: CASSVVLAGGTDTQYF. CDR3 in DNA: TGTGCCAGCAGCGTAGTTCTAGCGGGGGGCACAGATACGCAGTATTTT.

This clone was seen only once. This chain links TRBV13 with TRBJ1-2, with TRBD1 matching 9 bases. CDR3 length: 16 residues. V shed 6 bases and J 4 bases; nucleotides not matched to a gene: 12. Germline V gene sequence: CDR1 PRHDT, CDR2 FYEKMQ (reference sequence). The CDR3, as DNA: TGTGCCAGCAGTGTAACAGGGGGCGTATCATTCTATGGCTACACCTTC. This encodes CASSVTGGVSFYGYTF.

In the case of this clone: Other nucleotide sequences from this sample produce the same CDR3. J is TRBJ1-6 and V is TRBV2, with a weak D call TRBD1 (5 bases). This CDR3 has 17 residues. V was clipped by 6 bases and J by 0 bases, with 15 bases between them. CDR1 and CDR2 from the germline V gene are SNHLY and FYNNEI. This CDR3 reads CASRRDRLFSYNSPLHF. In DNA, the CDR3 is TGTGCCAGCAGGCGGGACCGACTTTTCTCCTATAATTCACCCCTCCACTTT.

This chain connects TRBV5-6 to TRBJ1-4, with 9 bases that match TRBD1. The CDR3 consists of 16 residues. CDR1 is SGHDT and CDR2 is YYEEEE in the germline V gene. Losses at the gene ends were 2 bases for V and 5 bases for J; bases not matched to a gene: 7. In DNA, the CDR3 is TGTGCCAGCAGCTTTGGAACAGGGGGCTGGAATGAAAAACTGTTTTTT. This sequence encodes CASSFGTGGWNEKLFF.

V is TRBV9 and J is TRBJ1-3; possibly TRBD1 for D (5 bases). Per germline, CDR1 SGDLS and CDR2 YYNGEE. The ends were cut back, 4 bases at V and 1 base at J, with 12 bases in the middle. There are 15 residues in the CDR3. The CDR3 region is CASSTRVGSGNTIYF. The CDR3 DNA reads TGTGCCAGCAGCACCAGGGTCGGATCTGGAAACACCATATATTTT.

The gene calls are TRBV5-1 and TRBJ1-1; no definite D call. The CDR3 extends over 12 amino acids. V dropped 0 bases and J dropped 7 bases, with 7 bases sitting between them. Per germline, CDR1 SGHRS and CDR2 YFSETQ. The CDR3 here is CASSLGQSEAFF. CDR3 in DNA: TGCGCCAGCAGCTTGGGACAAAGTGAAGCTTTCTTT.

V and J are TRBV4-2 and TRBJ1-1; weak D call: TRBD1 (6 bases). V lost 2 bases to trimming and J lost 2 bases, with 9 bases between them. CDR3 length: 14 amino acids. Germline values: CDR1 LGHNA, CDR2 YNFKEQ. The chain's CDR3 is CASSQTGTNTEAFF. The CDR3, as DNA: TGTGCCAGCAGCCAAACCGGGACAAACACTGAAGCTTTCTTT.

V gene TRBV2 combines with J gene TRBJ2-5; possible D gene TRBD1, 6 bases. Trimming shortened V by 5 bases and J by 2 bases, and 12 bases separated the two germline ends. The CDR3 is made up of 14 amino acids. Germline V lookup: CDR1 SNHLY, CDR2 FYNNEI. The CDR3 DNA sequence: TGTGCCAGCAGTCTTGGACAGTTTCAAGAGACCCAGTACTTC. As protein: CASSLGQFQETQYF.

In this sample, this clone turned up once. Other nucleotide sequences from this sample produce the same CDR3. The chain has TRBV19 and TRBJ1-5; D is unclear. CDR1 is LNHDA, CDR2 SQIVND, per germline (reference sequence). V was trimmed by 2 bases and J by 0 bases, leaving 5 bases between them. The CDR3 is 14 amino acids. This CDR3 reads CASSIRGSNQPQHF. The CDR3 bases are TGTGCCAGTAGTATAAGAGGTAGCAATCAGCCCCAGCATTTT. The complete variable domain, with remaining parts taken from reference TRBV19 and TRBJ1-5, reads DGGITQSPKYLFRKEGQNVTLSCEQNLNHDAMYWYRQDPGQGLRLIYYSQIVNDFQKGDIAEGYSVSREKKESFPLTVTSAQKNPTAFYLCASSIRGSNQPQHFGDGTRLSIL.

This sequence joins TRBV29-1 and TRBJ2-5; D perhaps matches TRBD1 (6 bases). Germline loops: CDR1 SQVTM, CDR2 ANQGSEA. Trimming cost V 4 bases and J 5 bases, with 11 bases left between them. The CDR3 consists of 12 residues. CDR3 residues: CSVAQGSETQYF. CDR3 sequence (DNA): TGCAGCGTTGCACAGGGTTCGGAGACCCAGTACTTC.

V gene TRBV19 combines with J gene TRBJ2-7, with D possibly being TRBD1 (6 bases). Trimming took 3 bases from V and 3 from J, leaving 15 bases between them. The CDR3 length is 15 residues. Germline loops: CDR1 LNHDA, CDR2 SQIVND (reference sequence). The CDR3 here is CASSIFVGQFYEQYF. CDR3 bases: TGTGCCAGTAGTATTTTCGTCGGACAGTTCTACGAGCAGTACTTC.

This clone was seen more than once but under ten times. The CDR3 reads CASSGQDRRYTEAFF. CDR3 DNA sequence: TGTGCCAGTAGTGGACAAGACAGGAGATACACTGAAGCTTTCTTT. This chain joins TRBV19 and TRBJ1-1; D is possibly TRBD1 (6 bases). The CDR3 extends over 15 amino acids. Trimming shortened V by 5 bases and J by 3 bases, and 16 bases separated the two germline ends. Germline V gives CDR1 LNHDA, CDR2 SQIVND (reference sequence).